Sequencing of this TCR beta chain was carried out in a study of blood T cell repertoires in COVID-19. Study context: The United States, Italy and Spain provided the acute and convalescent COVID-19 samples. PBMCs, B-cell-depleted T cells, or T cells provided the cDNA or gDNA that made up the material.

Followed over time, Seattle patients had been enrolled while infection was active. After removal of 5 bases from V and 2 bases from J, the junction contained 12 bases not matched to a gene. The germline V gene encodes CDR1 KGHDR and CDR2 SFDVKD. The CDR3 is made up of 17 amino acids. Authors' data handling: For nucleated cells, counts were estimated from reference gene primer amplification. Sequencing used immunoSEQ multiplex PCR; TCRdb keeps in-frame clones, though not all of them. V and J calls and clone size are copied from that table; D and trimming were computed from the DNA. The table has 200,000 to 300,000 clones, roughly 76% seen once.

Sequencing used peripheral blood. The chain carries TRBV24-1 and TRBJ2-3, with TRBD2 matching over 7 bases. This sequence was found in an elderly woman with COVID-19, enrolled during active disease. This CDR3 reads CATSAPPSSGNTDTQYF. Written as DNA, the CDR3 is TGTGCCACCAGTGCCCCCCCGTCTAGCGGAAACACAGATACGCAGTATTTT.